This T cell receptor beta chain was observed in a study of CD8 T cells in ankylosing spondylitis. TCRdb processed the 5' RACE reads anew with MiXCR; each CDR3 protein has one entry. The sample contains roughly 230,000 distinct CDR3 sequences, 18% of which appear only once. The CDR3 sequence is 11 residues long. Trimming pared 1 base from V and 6 bases from J, leaving 5 bases between. The germline V gene encodes CDR1 SQVTM and CDR2 ANQGSEA. This clonotype was picked up a small number of times. The clonotype comes from a male donor with ankylosing spondylitis or in good health (not recorded which). The chain uses TRBV29-1 and TRBJ2-3; D might be TRBD2 (5 bases). Sequenced sample: blood, either unsorted or a sorted T cell fraction (not recorded which). Here the CDR3 DNA reads TGCAGCGTTGAAGGAGGGGATACGCAGTATTTT. This sequence encodes CSVEGGDTQYF.